The present TCR beta chain was sequenced within a study of T cell responses to AZD1222 COVID-19 vaccine. Points from the study as a whole: The donor group comprised mostly white British people and more females; the analysis possibly underestimated clonal diversity. The study found vaccine-associated CD4 TCRs spanning spike, dominant at 160-218 and 743-854. Spike-specific TCR breadth and depth grew following two AZD1222 doses.

Libraries were prepared by immunoSEQ multiplex PCR; TCRdb keeps only in-frame clonotypes and omits some of them. Among about 35,000 clones listed, over 75% were seen once. Germline lookup yields CDR1 LGHDT and CDR2 YNNKEL (reference sequence). The CDR3 has 13 residues. Between the trimmed V and J ends, which lost 1 base and 1 base, there was a span of 4 bases. Combined were second doses at about 4 or about 12 weeks. Details on this clone: Its antigen is not known.

This TCR derives from an adult who received the AZD1222 COVID-19 vaccine. The sample in question was peripheral blood, obtained 28 days after the second AZD1222 dose. The genes are TRBV3-1 (or the pseudogene TRBV3-2) and TRBJ1-1; D ambiguous. Written as DNA, the CDR3 is TGTGCCAGCAGCCAAGTTCCGAACACTGAAGCTTTCTTT. It specifies CASSQVPNTEAFF.